Listed here are 4 T cell receptor beta chains from one sample, sequenced in a study of follicular helper T cells after annual influenza vaccination. The time point here: 2014-2015 season, 7 days after vaccination. Sequencing was performed with immunoSEQ multiplex PCR; in TCRdb, only in-frame clones are kept and a portion is missing. The table records 12,000 to 15,000 clones, around 85% of them present only once. The starting material was CXCR5+ CD38- circulating T follicular helper cells from blood, obtained 7 days after influenza vaccination. Subset meaning: circulating Tfh, non-naive CD4+CXCR5+PD-1+ (ICOS+CD38+ or ICOS-CD38-). Receptors originate from an adult who received the influenza vaccine.

This rearrangement joins TRBV25-1 to TRBJ1-1; tentatively, D is TRBD1 (6 bases). Germline V gives CDR1 MGHDK, CDR2 SYGVNS. This CDR3 comprises 16 residues. Trimming pared 2 bases from V and 5 bases from J, leaving 18 bases between. The CDR3 protein is CASSETTPGATTEAFF. Here the CDR3 DNA reads TGTGCCAGCAGTGAAACCACCCCAGGGGCTACGACTGAAGCTTTCTTT.

This clone was counted between two and nine times. This chain joins TRBV5-1 and TRBJ2-5; 7 nucleotides align to TRBD2. Trimming removed 4 bases from V and 5 bases from J; junction bases left unmatched: 5. The V gene's germline CDR1 is SGHRS and CDR2 YFSETQ. The CDR3 contains 13 residues. DNA for the CDR3: TGCGCCAGCAGCATGACTAGCTGGGAGACCCAGTACTTC. Protein: CASSMTSWETQYF.

The chain recombines TRBV18 with TRBJ1-1, with 7 bases matching TRBD1. The CDR3 is made up of 15 amino acids. Germline V CDR1 and CDR2: KGHSH, LQKENI. Trimming at V came to 4 bases and at J to 2 bases, leaving 7 bases not matched to a gene. DNA for the CDR3: TGTGCCAGCTCACAATCCCGGGACAGAAACACTGAAGCTTTCTTT. It specifies CASSQSRDRNTEAFF.

This chain joins TRBV2 and TRBJ1-5; D uncertain. Trimming left V 7 bases short and J 4 bases short, with 11 bases between. Germline CDR1 is SNHLY and CDR2 is FYNNEI. This CDR3 comprises 13 residues. CDR3 sequence reads: CASTGTVNQPQHF. CDR3 sequence (DNA): TGTGCCAGCACGGGAACGGTAAATCAGCCCCAGCATTTT.